Below, one TCR beta chain is given with its context. The antigen is unknown. Patients aged 18 to 65 had newly diagnosed hyperthyroidism of under 2 months' duration. The record originates from a study of T cells in Graves' hyperthyroidism and ophthalmopathy. Turning to the study itself: Peripheral blood was obtained at initial diagnosis, preceding any treatment.

Whole-study results and caveats: Among thyroid clonotypes expanded above 0.001, most also appeared in blood.

Trimming left V 1 base short and J 2 bases short, with 6 bases between. CDR3 length: 14 amino acids. Germline-derived CDR1 and CDR2 are SEHNR and FQNEAQ (reference sequence). Amplification targeted TCR beta CDR3 regions from RNA transcripts. In the first-round RT-PCR of the TCR CDR3, the HTBI primer set was used. Using its own MiXCR run on the multiplex PCR reads, TCRdb lists one record per CDR3 protein. The sample has roughly 660,000 distinct CDR3 sequences; 15% to 20% are singletons. The chain links TRBV7-9 to TRBJ1-5; D not resolved. This clonotype originated in a man in his forties or fifties with Graves' hyperthyroidism. Sequenced: blood. Here the CDR3 DNA reads TGTGCCAGCAGCTTAGAATCGGGCAATCAGCCCCAGCATTTT. Its translation: CASSLESGNQPQHF.